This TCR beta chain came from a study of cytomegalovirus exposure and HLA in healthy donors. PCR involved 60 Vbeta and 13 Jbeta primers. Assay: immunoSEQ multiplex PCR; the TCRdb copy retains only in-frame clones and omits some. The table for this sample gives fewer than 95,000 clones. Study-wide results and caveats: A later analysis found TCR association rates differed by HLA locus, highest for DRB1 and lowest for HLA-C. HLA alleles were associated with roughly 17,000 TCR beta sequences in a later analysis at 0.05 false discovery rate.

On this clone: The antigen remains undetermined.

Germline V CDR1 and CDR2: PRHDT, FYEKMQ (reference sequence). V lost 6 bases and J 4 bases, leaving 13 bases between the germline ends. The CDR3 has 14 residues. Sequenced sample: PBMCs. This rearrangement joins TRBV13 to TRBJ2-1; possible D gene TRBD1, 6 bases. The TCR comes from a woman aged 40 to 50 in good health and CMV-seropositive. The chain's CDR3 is CASSQTGPYNEQFF. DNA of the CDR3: TGTGCCAGCAGTCAAACAGGGCCGTACAATGAGCAGTTCTTC.